The 16 T cell receptor beta chains reported below all come from one sample, sequenced in a study of cytomegalovirus exposure and HLA in healthy donors. PCR primers comprised 60 Vbeta and 13 Jbeta primers. The method was immunoSEQ multiplex PCR; TCRdb's version includes in-frame clones alone and lacks a portion of them. The table records approximately 160,000 clones, approximately 80% of them present only once. The material sequenced was PBMCs. The receptors were sampled from a woman in her 30s in good health and CMV-seronegative.

V gene TRBV5-1 combines with J gene TRBJ1-1, with D hard to call. Germline V lookup: CDR1 SGHRS, CDR2 YFSETQ. V was pared by 3 bases and J by 2 bases, with 11 bases between. CDR3 size: 14 residues. The CDR3 coding sequence is TGCGCCAGCAGCTCTTTCGAGTTAAACACTGAAGCTTTCTTT. This translates into CASSSFELNTEAFF.

This chain joins TRBV6-1 and TRBJ1-1, with D perhaps matching TRBD1 (5 bases). From germline, CDR1 is MNHNS and CDR2 SASEGT. V lost 6 bases and J lost 1, with 12 bases in between. This CDR3 contains 14 residues. The CDR3 DNA follows: TGTGCCAGCAGCGCAGGGTTCGCGAACACTGAAGCTTTCTTT. This gives the protein CASSAGFANTEAFF.

The J gene is TRBJ2-3, the V gene TRBV9, with 10 bases identical to TRBD2. CDR1 and CDR2 (germline): SGDLS, YYNGEE. J was trimmed by 0 bases and V by 0 bases; bases with no gene match: 13. This CDR3 is 20 amino acids long. CDR3 amino acids: CASSVEPGTSVRPSTDTQYF. The CDR3 bases are TGTGCCAGCAGCGTAGAGCCCGGGACTAGCGTACGCCCTAGCACAGATACGCAGTATTTT. The full variable domain, completed using reference TRBV9 and TRBJ2-3, is DSGVTQTPKHLITATGQRVTLRCSPRSGDLSVYWYQQSLDQGLQFLIQYYNGEERAKGNILERFSAQQFPDLHSELNLSSLELGDSALYFCASSVEPGTSVRPSTDTQYFGPGTRLTVL.

The V call is TRBV28, the J call TRBJ1-2; 7 positions agree with TRBD1. CDR1 is MDHEN, CDR2 SYDVKM, per germline. This CDR3 has 14 residues. The trim removed 5 bases at V and 2 bases at J, leaving 5 bases unmatched. CDR3 coding DNA: TGTGCCAGCAGTCCAACAGGGGCAAACTATGGCTACACCTTC. It is translated as CASSPTGANYGYTF.

The chain is built from TRBV19 and TRBJ1-1; 7 bases fit TRBD1. CDR3 length: 12 amino acids. CDR1 LNHDA and CDR2 SQIVND come from the germline V gene (reference sequence). V was clipped by 1 base and J by 9 bases; unmatched bases: 2. For the CDR3, the DNA is TGTGCCAGTAGTATAGGGGGACAGAAAGCTTTCTTT. Translation gives CASSIGGQKAFF.

As regards this clone: Other nucleotide sequences from this sample produce the same CDR3. The V gene is TRBV11-2, the J gene TRBJ2-7; TRBD1 matches 8 bases. CDR1 and CDR2 (germline): SGHAT, FQNNGV. The CDR3 totals 14 residues. The trim removed 3 bases at V and 1 base at J, leaving 2 bases unmatched. CDR3 in amino acids: CASSFGTGSYEQYF. The CDR3 coding sequence is TGTGCCAGCAGCTTCGGGACAGGATCCTACGAGCAGTACTTC.

The chain combines TRBV7-2 with TRBJ1-2, with 9 bases lining up with TRBD1. Trimming removed 6 bases from V and 5 bases from J; junction bases left unmatched: 7. Germline CDR1 SGHTA, CDR2 FQGNSA. The CDR3 is 14 residues long. The CDR3 protein is CASRPTGGTYGYTF. The CDR3 nucleotides read TGTGCCAGCAGGCCTACAGGGGGCACTTATGGCTACACCTTC.

The chain links TRBV2 to TRBJ1-3; D is ambiguous. Trimming stripped 5 bases from V and 0 bases from J, with 14 bases between. This CDR3 has 16 amino acids. The germline gives CDR1 SNHLY, CDR2 FYNNEI. The DNA for the CDR3 is TGTGCCAGCAGTTCGACGGGTAGCTCCTCTGGAAACACCATATATTTT. This gives the protein CASSSTGSSSGNTIYF. Based on the CDR3 plus reference TRBV2 and TRBJ1-3, the full variable domain is EPEVTQTPSHQVTQMGQEVILRCVPISNHLYFYWYRQILGQKVEFLVSFYNNEISEKSEIFDDQFSVERPDGSNFTLKIRSTKLEDSAMYFCASSSTGSSSGNTIYFGEGSWLTVV.

The chain couples TRBV28 to TRBJ1-5; D unclear. CDR1 is MDHEN and CDR2 is SYDVKM in the germline V gene. The V gene lost 7 bases and the J gene lost 0 bases, with 16 bases spanning the gap. CDR3 length equals 16 residues. CDR3 residues: CASNFWGEGSNQPQHF. DNA of the CDR3: TGTGCCAGCAATTTTTGGGGAGAGGGTAGCAATCAGCCCCAGCATTTT.

The J gene is TRBJ2-7, the V gene TRBV25-1, with D tentatively TRBD1 (6 bases). This CDR3 comprises 15 residues. V lost 3 bases and J lost 6, with 18 bases in between. Germline assignment: CDR1 MGHDK and CDR2 SYGVNS. This chain's CDR3 is CASSDYRAYVGEQYF. The CDR3 region has the DNA TGTGCCAGCAGTGATTACAGGGCCTATGTAGGCGAGCAGTACTTC.

The chain is built from TRBV10-3 and TRBJ1-6, with a possible D match to TRBD1 (5 bases). The V gene's germline CDR1 is ENHRY and CDR2 SYGVKD. The CDR3 sequence is 15 residues long. With 0 bases removed from V and 9 bases from J, the gap between germline ends came to 12 bases. This CDR3 is CAISESARVGSPLHF. In DNA form, the CDR3 reads TGTGCCATCAGTGAGTCCGCCAGGGTTGGTTCACCCCTCCACTTT.

The chain employs TRBV9 and TRBJ2-3; 7 nucleotides agree with TRBD2. Germline CDR1 and CDR2: SGDLS and YYNGEE. This CDR3 contains 17 residues. J lost 5 bases, V lost 0 bases, and 12 bases had no gene match. The CDR3 DNA is TGTGCCAGCAGCGTAGCTAGCGGATATCGGTCCAGAGATACGCAGTATTTT. Amino acids: CASSVASGYRSRDTQYF.

The chain combines TRBV2 with TRBJ2-2, with 7 bases fitting TRBD1. Germline V gene data show CDR1 as SNHLY and CDR2 as FYNNEI. J lost 0 bases, V lost 4 bases, and 2 bases had no gene match. This CDR3 comprises 15 residues. The CDR3 region is CASSGQGTNTGELFF. The CDR3 bases are TGTGCCAGCAGTGGACAGGGAACGAACACCGGGGAGCTGTTTTTT.

The chain carries TRBV2 and TRBJ1-1, with D unresolved. Germline lookup yields CDR1 SNHLY and CDR2 FYNNEI. V was pared by 7 bases and J by 3 bases, with 12 bases between. There are 13 residues in the CDR3. CDR3 sequence (DNA): TGTGCCAGCACCAGTAATGAAGACACTGAAGCTTTCTTT. Protein: CASTSNEDTEAFF.

The rearrangement uses TRBV6-1 and TRBJ1-5, with TRBD1 as a possible D gene (6 bases). This CDR3 region has 13 residues. Looked up from germline, CDR1 is MNHNS and CDR2 is SASEGT. V was pared by 5 bases and J by 4 bases, with 9 bases between. The CDR3 reads CASSNTGNQPQHF. In nucleotides, the CDR3 is TGTGCCAGCAGTAATACAGGGAATCAGCCCCAGCATTTT.

The sample holds a few counts of this clone. This CDR3 reads CASKKGEYQPQHF. In DNA, the CDR3 is TGTGCCAGTAAAAAGGGGGAATATCAGCCCCAGCATTTT. The chain joins TRBV6-5 to TRBJ1-5; D possibly corresponds to TRBD1 (6 bases). CDR1 is MNHEY and CDR2 is SVGAGI in the germline V gene. Trimming shortened V by 9 bases and J by 5 bases, and 14 bases separated the two germline ends. The CDR3 extends over 13 amino acids.